This T cell receptor beta chain derives from a study of blood T cells in healthy people across ages. V dropped 5 bases and J dropped 7; count of bases not matched to a gene: 15. The CDR3 consists of 16 residues. The germline V gene encodes CDR1 DFQATT and CDR2 SNEGSKA (reference sequence). It was with a sample-barcoded 5' primer and a J-beta primer mix that a second PCR of roughly 7 to 12 cycles was run. MiXCR was run by TCRdb on the 5' RACE reads, yielding one entry per CDR3 protein. The sample includes about 290,000 distinct CDR3 sequences, 25% to 30% seen only once; the top ten take 29%. This sequence was found in an older woman in good health. The genes are TRBV20-1 and TRBJ2-5; 11 bases map to TRBD2. The specimen was blood. DNA of the CDR3: TGCAGTGCTTGGTTTAGCGGGAGGGCCGCTCTGGGGACCCAGTACTTC. Protein: CSAWFSGRAALGTQYF.